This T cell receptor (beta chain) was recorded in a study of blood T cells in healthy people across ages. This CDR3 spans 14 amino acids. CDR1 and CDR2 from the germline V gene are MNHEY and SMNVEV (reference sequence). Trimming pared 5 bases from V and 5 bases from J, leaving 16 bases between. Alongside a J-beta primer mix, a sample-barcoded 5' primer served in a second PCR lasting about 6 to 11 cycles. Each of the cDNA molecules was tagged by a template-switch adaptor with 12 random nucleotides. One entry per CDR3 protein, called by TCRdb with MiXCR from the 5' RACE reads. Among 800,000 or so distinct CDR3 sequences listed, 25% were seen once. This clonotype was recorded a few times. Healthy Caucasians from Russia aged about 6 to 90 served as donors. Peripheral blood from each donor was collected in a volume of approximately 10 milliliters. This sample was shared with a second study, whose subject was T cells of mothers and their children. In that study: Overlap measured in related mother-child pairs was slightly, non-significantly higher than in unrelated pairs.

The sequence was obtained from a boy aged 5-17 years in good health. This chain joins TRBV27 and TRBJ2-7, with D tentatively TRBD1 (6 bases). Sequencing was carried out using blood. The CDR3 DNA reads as TGTGCCAGCAGTCCCCTGGACAGCCCCAACGAGCAGTACTTC. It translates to CASSPLDSPNEQYF.